The next 13 T cell receptor beta chains were all read from a single sample in a study of blood T cell repertoires in COVID-19. Sequenced by immunoSEQ multiplex PCR; TCRdb stores in-frame clones only, minus some. The data hold about 58,000 clones, with around 85% observed a single time. Sequencing was done on a sample of peripheral blood. These receptor sequences come from a man aged 40-55 years with active COVID-19.

The sample holds one count of this clone. The chain uses TRBV27 and TRBJ2-7, with a possible D match to TRBD1 (6 bases). Per germline, CDR1 MNHEY and CDR2 SMNVEV (reference sequence). Deletions cut 5 bases from V and 0 bases from J, with 14 bases between. This CDR3 contains 15 residues. CDR3 nucleotides: TGTGCCAGCAGTCAATCCCGGGACATCTCCTACGAGCAGTACTTC. Encoded protein: CASSQSRDISYEQYF.

In nucleotides, the CDR3 is TGTGCCAGTGGGGGGGGCGCGCTCTCCTACGAGCAGTACTTC. This translates into CASGGGALSYEQYF. The V and J genes are TRBV2 and TRBJ2-7; D perhaps matches TRBD2 (7 bases). Trimming removed 9 bases at V and 0 bases at J, with 15 bases between. CDR3 length: 14 residues. Germline V gene sequence: CDR1 SNHLY, CDR2 FYNNEI.

This clone was observed once. This chain uses TRBV18 with TRBJ2-7; D perhaps matches TRBD2 (6 bases). Germline-derived CDR1 and CDR2 are KGHSH and LQKENI. V was shortened by 5 bases and J by 6 bases, with 11 bases between the two germline ends. This CDR3 region has 12 residues. The CDR3 DNA reads TGTGCCAGCTCATTGGGGGGTAGCGAGCAGTACTTC. Translating it yields CASSLGGSEQYF.

The chain employs TRBV2 and TRBJ2-7; D uncertain. The germline V gene has CDR1 SNHLY and CDR2 FYNNEI. Trimming removed 4 bases from V and 2 bases from J, with 6 bases in between. The CDR3 is made up of 12 amino acids. The CDR3 spells CASSVETYEQYF. The CDR3 DNA is TGTGCCAGCAGTGTCGAGACCTACGAGCAGTACTTC.

V gene TRBV18 combines with J gene TRBJ1-2; 8 nucleotides match TRBD1. V lost 2 bases, J lost 1 base, and 3 bases stayed unmatched. This CDR3 region has 15 residues. Germline CDR1 reads KGHSH; CDR2 reads LQKENI. CDR3 loop: CASSPGTGGNYGYTF. The CDR3 DNA sequence: TGTGCCAGCTCACCAGGGACAGGAGGTAACTATGGCTACACCTTC. Using reference TRBV18 and TRBJ1-2 for the parts outside the CDR3, the full variable domain is NAGVMQNPRHLVRRRGQEARLRCSPMKGHSHVYWYRQLPEEGLKFMVYLQKENIIDESGMPKERFSAEFPKEGPSILRIQQVVRGDSAAYFCASSPGTGGNYGYTFGSGTRLTVV.

The rearrangement uses TRBV13 and TRBJ2-7; no reliable D call. CDR1 PRHDT and CDR2 FYEKMQ come from the germline V gene (reference sequence). CDR3 length: 12 residues. Trimming cost V 1 base and J 4 bases, with 5 bases left between them. The CDR3 sequence is CASSLDGYEQYF. The CDR3 DNA follows: TGTGCCAGCAGCTTAGACGGTTACGAGCAGTACTTC.

J is TRBJ2-3 and V is TRBV27; TRBD2 aligns across 12 bases. J gave up 3 bases and V 6 bases, and 22 bases lay outside the gene matches. The CDR3 runs to 21 residues. Looked up from germline, CDR1 is MNHEY and CDR2 is SMNVEV (reference sequence). In nucleotides, the CDR3 is TGTGCCAGCAGCTTCCTCCCCCCGGGACTAGCGGGCCTTAAGGGTACAGATACGCAGTATTTT. Its protein product is CASSFLPPGLAGLKGTDTQYF.

The V call is TRBV28, the J call TRBJ1-6, with a tentative D call TRBD1 (5 bases). The germline V and J ends were trimmed by 8 bases and 5 bases, with 22 bases remaining between them. Looked up from germline, CDR1 is MDHEN and CDR2 is SYDVKM. The CDR3 is 17 amino acids. The CDR3 nucleotides read TGTGCCAGCTCGTTGGGGGGGTATGGAGGTAATAATTCACCCCTCCACTTT. Encoded protein: CASSLGGYGGNNSPLHF.

The gene calls are TRBV25-1 and TRBJ2-3; 8 nucleotides match TRBD1. V was pared by 5 bases and J by 0 bases, with 1 base of the junction left unmatched. Germline assignment: CDR1 MGHDK and CDR2 SYGVNS. This CDR3 is built from 14 residues. The chain's CDR3 is CASSRDRSTDTQYF. DNA for the CDR3: TGTGCCAGCAGTCGGGACAGGAGCACAGATACGCAGTATTTT.

The chain joins TRBV5-4 to TRBJ2-3; 7 positions agree with TRBD2. Germline CDR1 reads SGHNT; CDR2 reads YYREEE (reference sequence). CDR3 length equals 15 residues. J gave up 1 base and V 0 bases, and 2 bases lay outside the gene matches. CDR3 amino acids: CASSLASGRTDTQYF. The CDR3 nucleotides read TGTGCCAGCAGCTTGGCTAGCGGCCGCACAGATACGCAGTATTTT.

This chain joins TRBV24-1 and TRBJ2-1; D possibly corresponds to TRBD1 (6 bases). This CDR3 has 18 residues. Germline V gene sequence: CDR1 KGHDR, CDR2 SFDVKD. V was trimmed by 3 bases and J by 4 bases, leaving 21 bases between them. CDR3 DNA: TGTGCCACCAGTGATCCGAACAGGGATAAGACTTTATACAATGAGCAGTTCTTC. Its translation: CATSDPNRDKTLYNEQFF.

J is TRBJ1-6 and V is TRBV6-5; 7 nucleotides match TRBD1. This CDR3 has 16 amino acids. The junction had 8 bases not matched to a gene; V was cut back by 0 bases and J by 9 bases. The germline gives CDR1 MNHEY, CDR2 SVGAGI. CDR3 nucleotides: TGTGCCAGCAGTTACTCGACAGGGACGCGTGGTTCACCCCTCCACTTT. It encodes CASSYSTGTRGSPLHF.

This rearrangement joins TRBV27 to TRBJ2-7, with TRBD1 matching 8 bases. CDR1 and CDR2 from the germline V gene are MNHEY and SMNVEV (reference sequence). The CDR3 totals 15 residues. V lost 5 bases and J lost 7; bases outside the gene matches: 13. CDR3 bases: TGTGCCAGCAGTCTATATTTGACAGGGGAAGGAGAGCAGTACTTC. Encoded protein: CASSLYLTGEGEQYF.